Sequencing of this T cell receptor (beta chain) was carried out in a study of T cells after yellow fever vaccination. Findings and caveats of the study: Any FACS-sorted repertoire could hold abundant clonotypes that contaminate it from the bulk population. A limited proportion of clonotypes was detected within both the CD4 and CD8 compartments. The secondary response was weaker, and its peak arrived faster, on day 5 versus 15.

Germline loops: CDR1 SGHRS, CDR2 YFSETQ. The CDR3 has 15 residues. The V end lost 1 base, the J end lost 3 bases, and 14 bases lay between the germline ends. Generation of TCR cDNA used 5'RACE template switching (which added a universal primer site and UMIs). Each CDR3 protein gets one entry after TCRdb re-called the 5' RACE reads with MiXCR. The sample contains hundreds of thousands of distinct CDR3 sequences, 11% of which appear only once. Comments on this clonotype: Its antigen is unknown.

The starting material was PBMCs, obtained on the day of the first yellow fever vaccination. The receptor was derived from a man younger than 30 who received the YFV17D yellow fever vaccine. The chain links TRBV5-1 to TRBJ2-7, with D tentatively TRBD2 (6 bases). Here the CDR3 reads CASSLPRGDRYEQYF. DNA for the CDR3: TGCGCCAGCAGCTTGCCCCGCGGGGACCGCTACGAGCAGTACTTC.